What follows describes a single T cell receptor beta chain. The data were taken from a study of T cells after yellow fever vaccination. Whole-study findings and limits: Reappearance after the booster was observed for most primary-vaccination clones (roughly 97% CD4, more than 70% CD8). Abundant clonotypes from the bulk population could get into FACS-sorted repertoires as contaminants. Peaking faster, on day 5 versus 15, the secondary response was nonetheless weaker.

V was clipped by 8 bases and J by 4 bases, with 14 bases between them. Germline V gives CDR1 SGHTA, CDR2 FQGNSA. This CDR3 comprises 14 residues. TCRdb fed the 5' RACE reads into MiXCR, producing one record per CDR3 protein. Of about 96,000 distinct CDR3 sequences in the sample, roughly 10% are singletons; the top ten hold over 15%. The V call is TRBV7-2, the J call TRBJ2-2; possibly TRBD1 or TRBD2 for D (6 bases each). The sequence was collected from a young man who received the YFV17D yellow fever vaccine. The sample was CD8+ T cells not binding an NS4B(214-222) dextramer, sorted from PBMCs, taken less than 16 days after the first yellow fever vaccination. Here the CDR3 reads CASGGGTVTGELFF. For the CDR3, the DNA is TGTGCCAGCGGAGGGGGGACGGTCACCGGGGAGCTGTTTTTT. Filled out from reference TRBV7-2 and TRBJ2-2, the complete variable domain reads GAGVSQSPSNKVTEKGKDVELRCDPISGHTALYWYRQSLGQGLEFLIYFQGNSAPDKSGLPSDRFSAERTGGSVSTLTIQRTQQEDSAVYLCASGGGTVTGELFFGEGSRLTVL.